What follows is one TCR beta chain and its context. The antigen is unknown. This entry is derived from a study of blood T cells in healthy people across ages. Points from the study as a whole: TCR beta diversity, measured per million T cells, fell in a roughly linear way with age.

The V gene's germline CDR1 is SGHAT and CDR2 FQNNGV. This CDR3 has 16 amino acids. Primed by a sample-barcoded 5' primer and a J-beta primer mix, a second PCR proceeded for about 6 to 12 cycles. Each cDNA molecule was tagged by a template-switch adaptor with 12 random nucleotides. TCRdb reprocessed the 5' RACE reads via MiXCR and lists one record per CDR3 protein. The repertoire holds over a million distinct CDR3 sequences, with around 39% as singletons. The rearrangement joins TRBV11-2 to TRBJ2-1, with 9 bases that match TRBD1. The J call may not be correct, given that the DNA end is closer to TRBJ2-7. This TCR was sampled from a woman aged 18-29 years in good health. The sample was blood. DNA for the CDR3: TGTGCCAGCAGCTTCCCCGACAGGGGGGAATACAATGAGCAGTACTTC. It specifies CASSFPDRGEYNEQYF.